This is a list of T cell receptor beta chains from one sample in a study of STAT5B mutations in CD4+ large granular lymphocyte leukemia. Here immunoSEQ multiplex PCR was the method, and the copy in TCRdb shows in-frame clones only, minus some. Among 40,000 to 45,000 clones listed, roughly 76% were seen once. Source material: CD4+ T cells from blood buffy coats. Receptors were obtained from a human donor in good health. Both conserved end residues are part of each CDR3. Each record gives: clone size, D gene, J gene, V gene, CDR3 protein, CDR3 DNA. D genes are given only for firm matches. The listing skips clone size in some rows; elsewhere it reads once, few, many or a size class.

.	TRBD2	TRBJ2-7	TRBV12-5	CASGQQTSGRPEQYF	TGTGCTAGTGGCCAGCAGACTAGCGGGAGGCCTGAGCAGTACTTC
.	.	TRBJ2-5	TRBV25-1	CASSAGETQYF	TGTGCCAGCAGTGCGGGAGAGACCCAGTACTTC
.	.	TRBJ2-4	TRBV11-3	CASSLGENIQYF	TGTGCCAGCAGCTTAGGGGAAAACATTCAGTACTTC
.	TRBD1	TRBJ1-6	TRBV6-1	CASSEGQGNSPLHF	TGTGCCAGCAGTGAAGGACAGGGCAATTCACCCCTCCACTTT
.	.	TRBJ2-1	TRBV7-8	CASSTSLVQFF	TGTGCCAGCAGCACAAGTTTGGTCCAGTTCTTC
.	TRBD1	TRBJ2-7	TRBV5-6	CASSILGTGGSYEQYF	TGTGCCAGCAGCATCCTCGGGACAGGGGGATCGTACGAGCAGTACTTC
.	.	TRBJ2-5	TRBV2	CASRQSLLGETQYF	TGTGCCAGCAGACAGAGCCTCCTGGGGGAGACCCAGTACTTC
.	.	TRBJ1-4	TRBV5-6	CASSPTSGRGSEKLFF	TGTGCCAGCAGCCCCACGTCTGGAAGGGGAAGCGAAAAACTGTTTTTT
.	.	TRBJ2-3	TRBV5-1	CASSLEAGVTSTDTQYF	TGCGCCAGCAGCTTGGAGGCGGGTGTTACTAGCACAGATACGCAGTATTTT
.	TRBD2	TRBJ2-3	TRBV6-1	CASSEVGGGLGTDTQYF	TGTGCCAGCAGTGAAGTTGGGGGAGGGCTGGGAACAGATACGCAGTATTTT
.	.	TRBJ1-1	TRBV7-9	CASSFLKGEGWNTEAFF	TGTGCCAGCAGCTTTCTCAAGGGGGAGGGATGGAACACTGAAGCTTTCTTT
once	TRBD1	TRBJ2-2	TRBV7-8	CASSKPGTEITGRELFF	TGTGCCAGCAGCAAGCCTGGGACAGAGATTACCGGCCGGGAGCTGTTTTTT
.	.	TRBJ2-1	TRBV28	CASSTLTTALSYNEQFF	TGTGCCAGCAGTACACTTACGACAGCCTTGTCCTACAATGAGCAGTTCTTC
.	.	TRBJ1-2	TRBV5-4	CASSLVGVGDYGYTF	TGTGCCAGCAGCTTGGTAGGGGTAGGTGACTATGGCTACACCTTC
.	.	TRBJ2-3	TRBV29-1	CSVLPDSDVLGTQYF	TGCAGCGTGTTACCGGACAGTGATGTCTTAGGTACGCAGTATTTT
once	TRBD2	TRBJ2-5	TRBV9	CASSVGGGVGETQYF	TGTGCCAGCAGCGTAGGCGGGGGGGTAGGAGAGACCCAGTACTTC
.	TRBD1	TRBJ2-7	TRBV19	CASSIGGQGGYEQYF	TGTGCCAGTAGTATAGGAGGACAGGGAGGCTACGAGCAGTACTTC
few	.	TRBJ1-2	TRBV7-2	CASSLFGGNYGYTF	TGTGCCAGCAGCTTATTTGGGGGTAACTATGGCTACACCTTC
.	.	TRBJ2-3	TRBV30	CAWSGGPDTQYF	TGTGCCTGGAGCGGGGGTCCAGATACGCAGTATTTT
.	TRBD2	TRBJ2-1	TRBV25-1	CASSETSGSLGEQFF	TGTGCCAGCAGTGAGACTAGCGGGAGTTTGGGTGAGCAGTTCTTC
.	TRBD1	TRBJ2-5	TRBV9	CASSVTGVETQYF	TGTGCCAGCAGCGTTACAGGGGTAGAGACCCAGTACTTC
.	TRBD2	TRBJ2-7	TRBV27	CASSTFFSGRDYEQYF	TGTGCCAGCAGCACTTTCTTTAGCGGGAGGGACTACGAGCAGTACTTC
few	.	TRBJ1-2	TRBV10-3	CAISEQGQGYTF	TGTGCCATCAGTGAGCAGGGGCAAGGCTACACCTTC
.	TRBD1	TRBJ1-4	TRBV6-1	CASSERDRGTNEKLFF	TGTGCCAGCAGTGAACGTGACAGGGGAACTAATGAAAAACTGTTTTTT
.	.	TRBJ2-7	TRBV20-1	CSSGPSYEQYF	TGCAGCTCTGGGCCGTCCTACGAGCAGTACTTC
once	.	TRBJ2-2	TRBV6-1	CASSEGLLDTGELFF	TGTGCCAGCAGTGAGGGGCTCTTGGACACCGGGGAGCTGTTTTTT
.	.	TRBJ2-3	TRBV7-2	CASSQGGYTQYF	TGTGCCAGCAGCCAGGGCGGATATACGCAGTATTTT
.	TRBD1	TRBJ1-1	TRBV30	CAWTYQGASTEAFF	TGTGCCTGGACCTACCAGGGGGCGAGTACTGAAGCTTTCTTT
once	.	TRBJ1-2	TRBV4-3	CASSHGGDSRSYTF	TGCGCCAGCAGCCATGGGGGGGACTCCCGGAGCTACACCTTC
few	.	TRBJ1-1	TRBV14	CASSQPPARTEAFF	TGTGCCAGCAGCCAACCGCCAGCAAGGACTGAAGCTTTCTTT
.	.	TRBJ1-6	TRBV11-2	CASSLRRTYNSPLHF	TGTGCCAGCAGCTTACGTCGCACCTATAATTCACCCCTCCACTTT
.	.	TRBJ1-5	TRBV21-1	CANTTGRVQPQHF	TGTGCCAACACGACAGGGCGGGTTCAGCCCCAGCATTTT
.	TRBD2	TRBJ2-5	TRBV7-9	CASSAPSGGLVAHQYF	TGTGCCAGCAGCGCCCCTAGCGGGGGGCTCGTTGCCCACCAGTACTTC
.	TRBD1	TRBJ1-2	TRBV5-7	CASSSRTGSNYGYTF	TGTGCCAGCAGCTCCCGGACAGGGTCGAACTATGGCTACACCTTC
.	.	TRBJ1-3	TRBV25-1	CASSEYSPSGNTIYF	TGTGCCAGCAGTGAATATTCTCCGTCTGGAAACACCATATATTTT
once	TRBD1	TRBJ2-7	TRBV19	CASSIGTDRVFGYEQYF	TGTGCCAGTAGTATAGGTACAGACAGGGTATTCGGTTACGAGCAGTACTTC
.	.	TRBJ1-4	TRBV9	CASSPRVEGGKLFF	TGTGCCAGCAGCCCGCGGGTAGAGGGTGGGAAACTGTTTTTT